The present T cell receptor beta chain was sequenced within a study of T cell responses to AZD1222 COVID-19 vaccine (dated by TCRdb to about 2021). Regarding the study in general: AZD1222 recipients with second doses at about 4 weeks or about 12 weeks were pooled, because spike-specific TCR depth and breadth did not differ between schedules. A total of over 230 trial participants underwent TCR sequencing, of whom nearly 210 received two doses of AZD1222 and roughly 25 received two doses of the MenACWY control vaccine. Enrollment into the trials was organized by age into subgroups of 18-55, 56-69 and 70-plus years, and those subgroups contained approximately 160, 26 and 62 TCR-sequenced participants, respectively. What the study reported, not specific to this receptor: Participants were mostly white British, with more females than males. The authors suggested clonal diversity may have been underestimated. CD4 TCRs associated with the vaccine covered the entire spike protein, and the dominant responses were in regions 160-218 and 743-854. After two AZD1222 doses, both the breadth and the depth of spike-specific TCRs were significantly higher than at day 0 and than in MenACWY recipients. Nearly half of unique spike-specific TCRs reportedly recognized epitopes outside regions mutated in the B.1.351 and B.1.1.7 variants. Because no samples from the day 14 peak response were available, repertoires could be characterized only after the peak T cell response. Conclusions about previously exposed vaccinees are limited because only six or seven AZD1222 recipients were SARS-CoV-2 seropositive at baseline. The 56-69-year group was small, and its depth increase did not reach significance, likely because of low power.

The CDR3 sequence holds 15 residues, the cysteine and phenylalanine included. The entry retains the CDR3 DNA only, 45 bases that are in frame from base 1. The germline V gene sets CDR1 to SGHRS and CDR2 to YFSETQ. Ends trimmed: V by 3 bases, J by 3 bases; bases unmatched to a gene: 2. Taken with the paper, the label for time point translates to: baseline before first vaccination. Vaccinee samples came from UK trials COV001 and COV002, including a single-blind randomized controlled phase 2/3 trial of AZD1222 (ChAdOx1 nCoV-19) in healthy adults. For TCRbeta chain sequencing, PBMC samples were collected from trial participants at day 0 and at day 28 after the second dose. The CDR3 regions of human TCRbeta chains were analyzed by immunosequencing. Regarding the original processing steps: Repertoire TCRs were checked for matches against a reference library of SARS-CoV-2-specific TCRs that had been generated using the MIRA antigen-specificity platform. Breadth meant the fraction of unique TCRs that were SARS-CoV-2-associated, whereas depth meant the fraction of total T cells that were SARS-CoV-2-associated. Using the MIRA data, each spike-specific TCR was mapped to the spike region that the TCR reacts to and placed in a CD4 or CD8 class. Log10-transformed breadth and depth values were compared by one-way ANOVA with Sidak's multiple comparisons tests. As stored in TCRdb, this immuneACCESS dataset retains in-frame rearrangements with V and J assigned. A fraction of the clones does not appear; measured against another copy, unresolved V genes explain less than half of the discrepancy, and the remainder lacks a known reason. The V and J calls and the clone size are those of that table, but D and trimming were determined from the DNA. The table for this sample lists around 90,000 clones; about 88% of them were counted only once. Roughly 13% of the sample goes to the ten largest clones.

Only one count was recorded for this clone. Its antigen is still unknown. No clone much larger than this one lies a single base away; base qualities are absent. This clonotype was sampled from an adult in good health. The material sequenced was peripheral blood, taken on day 0 of AZD1222 vaccination. The receptor chain draws on TRBV5-1 and TRBJ2-2; 10 bases in the junction line up with TRBD1. For the CDR3, the sequence is CASSWGQGHTGELFF. The DNA sequence follows: TGCGCCAGCAGCTGGGGACAGGGGCACACCGGGGAGCTGTTTTTT.